Presented here are 2 T cell receptor beta chains from one specimen sequenced in a study of T cells after yellow fever vaccination. TCRdb analysed the 5' RACE reads with MiXCR anew, one entry per CDR3 protein. Among roughly 330,000 distinct CDR3 sequences listed, 4% were seen once. The specimen comprised PBMCs, sampled 5 days after the yellow fever booster vaccination. These receptors were collected from a man aged 18-30 years who received the YFV17D yellow fever vaccine.

V gene TRBV11-1 combines with J gene TRBJ2-2; D gene ambiguous. The CDR3 runs to 13 residues. Trimming stripped 4 bases from V and 5 bases from J, with 8 bases between. Germline V gene lookup returns CDR1 SGHAT and CDR2 FQDESV (reference sequence). DNA of the CDR3: TGTGCCAGCAGCTCGATTAGTACCGGGGAGCTGTTTTTT. Amino acids: CASSSISTGELFF. The entire variable domain, with the rest obtained from reference TRBV11-1 and TRBJ2-2, is as follows: EAEVAQSPRYKITEKSQAVAFWCDPISGHATLYWYRQILGQGPELLVQFQDESVVDDSQLPKDRFSAERLKGVDSTLKIQPAELGDSAMYLCASSSISTGELFFGEGSRLTVL.

Only a few counts were recorded for this clonotype. The CDR3: CSATATGVAKNIQYF. The CDR3 DNA reads as TGCAGTGCTACCGCGACAGGGGTAGCCAAAAACATTCAGTACTTC. The J gene is TRBJ2-4, the V gene TRBV20-1; 8 nucleotides line up with TRBD1. The germline CDR1 and CDR2 sequences are DFQATT and SNEGSKA (reference sequence). The CDR3 loop spans 15 amino acids. J was trimmed by 0 bases and V by 4 bases; bases with no gene match: 5.